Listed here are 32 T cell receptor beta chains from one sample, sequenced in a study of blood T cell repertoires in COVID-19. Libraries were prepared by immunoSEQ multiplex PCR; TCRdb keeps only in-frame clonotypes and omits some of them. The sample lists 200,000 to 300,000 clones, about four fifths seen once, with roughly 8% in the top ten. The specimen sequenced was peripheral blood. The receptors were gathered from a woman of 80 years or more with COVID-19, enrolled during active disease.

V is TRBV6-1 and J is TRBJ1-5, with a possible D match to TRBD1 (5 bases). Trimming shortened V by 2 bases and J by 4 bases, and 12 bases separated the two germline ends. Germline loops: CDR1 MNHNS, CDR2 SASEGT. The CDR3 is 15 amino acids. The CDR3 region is CASSEIGRGNQPQHF. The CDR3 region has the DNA TGTGCCAGCAGTGAAATAGGGAGGGGAAATCAGCCCCAGCATTTT.

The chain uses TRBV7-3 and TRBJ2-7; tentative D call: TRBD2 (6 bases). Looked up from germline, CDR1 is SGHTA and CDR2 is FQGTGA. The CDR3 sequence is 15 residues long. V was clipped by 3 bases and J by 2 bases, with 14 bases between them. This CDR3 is CASSFAGRAAYEQYF. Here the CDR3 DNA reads TGTGCCAGCAGCTTCGCGGGGCGGGCGGCCTACGAGCAGTACTTC. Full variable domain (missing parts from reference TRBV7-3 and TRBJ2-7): GAGVSQTPSNKVTEKGKYVELRCDPISGHTALYWYRQSLGQGPEFLIYFQGTGAADDSGLPNDRFFAVRPEGSVSTLKIQRTERGDSAVYLCASSFAGRAAYEQYFGPGTRLTVT.

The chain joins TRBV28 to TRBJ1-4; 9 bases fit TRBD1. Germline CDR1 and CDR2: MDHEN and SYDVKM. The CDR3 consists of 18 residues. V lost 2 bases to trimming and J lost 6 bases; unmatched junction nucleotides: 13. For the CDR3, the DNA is TGTGCCAGCAGTTTAGGGTGGGGACAGGGCGGAATGGATGAAAAACTGTTTTTT. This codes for CASSLGWGQGGMDEKLFF.

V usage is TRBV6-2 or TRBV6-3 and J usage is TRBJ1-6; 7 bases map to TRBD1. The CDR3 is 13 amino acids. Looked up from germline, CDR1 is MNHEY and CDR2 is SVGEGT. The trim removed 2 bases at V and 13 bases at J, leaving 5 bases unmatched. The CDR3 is CASSYEGGIPLHF. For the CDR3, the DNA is TGTGCCAGCAGTTACGAAGGGGGCATTCCCCTCCACTTT.

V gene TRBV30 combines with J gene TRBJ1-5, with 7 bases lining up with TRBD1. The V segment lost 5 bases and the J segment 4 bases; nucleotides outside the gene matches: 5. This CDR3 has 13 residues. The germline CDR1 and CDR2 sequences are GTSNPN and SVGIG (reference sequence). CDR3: CAWATGINQPQHF. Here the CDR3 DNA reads TGTGCCTGGGCGACAGGGATAAATCAGCCCCAGCATTTT.

CDR3 residues: CASSLALSLAGVANEQFF. The CDR3 region has the DNA TGTGCCAGCAGTTTGGCCCTCTCCCTAGCGGGAGTTGCAAATGAGCAGTTCTTC. V and J are TRBV28 and TRBJ2-1; the match to TRBD2 covers 10 bases. V lost 3 bases and J lost 7; bases outside the gene matches: 15. Germline-derived CDR1 and CDR2 are MDHEN and SYDVKM. The CDR3 has 18 residues.

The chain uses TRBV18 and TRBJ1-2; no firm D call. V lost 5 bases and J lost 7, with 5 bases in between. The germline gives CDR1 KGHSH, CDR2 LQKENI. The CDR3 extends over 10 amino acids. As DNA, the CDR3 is TGTGCCAGCTCAGTCAGTGGCTACACCTTC. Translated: CASSVSGYTF.

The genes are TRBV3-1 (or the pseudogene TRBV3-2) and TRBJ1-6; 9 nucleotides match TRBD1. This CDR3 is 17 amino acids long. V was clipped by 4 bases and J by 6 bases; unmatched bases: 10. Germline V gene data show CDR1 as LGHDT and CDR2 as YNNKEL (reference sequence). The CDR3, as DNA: TGTGCCAGCAGCCGAATCGGGACAGGGAGTCGTAATTCACCCCTCCACTTT. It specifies CASSRIGTGSRNSPLHF.

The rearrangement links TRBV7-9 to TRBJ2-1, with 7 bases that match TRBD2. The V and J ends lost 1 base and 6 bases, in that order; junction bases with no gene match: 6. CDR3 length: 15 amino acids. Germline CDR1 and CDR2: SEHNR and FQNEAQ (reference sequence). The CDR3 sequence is CASSLEAGLPNEQFF. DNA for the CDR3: TGTGCCAGCAGCTTAGAAGCGGGACTCCCCAATGAGCAGTTCTTC.

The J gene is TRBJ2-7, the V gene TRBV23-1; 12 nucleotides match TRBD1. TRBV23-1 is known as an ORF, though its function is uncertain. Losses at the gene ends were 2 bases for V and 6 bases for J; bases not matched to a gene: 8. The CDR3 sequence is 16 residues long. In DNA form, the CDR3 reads TGCGCCAGCAGTCAACCGCTAGGGGACAGGGGGCGCGAGCAGTACTTC. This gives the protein CASSQPLGDRGREQYF.

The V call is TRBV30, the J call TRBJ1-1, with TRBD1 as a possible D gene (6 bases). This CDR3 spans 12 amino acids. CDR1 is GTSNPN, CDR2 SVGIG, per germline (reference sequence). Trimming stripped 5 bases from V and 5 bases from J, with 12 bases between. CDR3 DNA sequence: TGTGCCTGGCAGGGGCGGGTAACTGAAGCTTTCTTT. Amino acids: CAWQGRVTEAFF.

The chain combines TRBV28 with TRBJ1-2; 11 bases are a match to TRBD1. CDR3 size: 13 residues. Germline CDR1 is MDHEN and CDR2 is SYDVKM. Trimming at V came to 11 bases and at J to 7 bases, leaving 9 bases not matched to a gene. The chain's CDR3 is CAGRTGGFGGYTF. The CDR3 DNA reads TGTGCCGGCCGGACAGGGGGCTTTGGTGGCTACACCTTC.

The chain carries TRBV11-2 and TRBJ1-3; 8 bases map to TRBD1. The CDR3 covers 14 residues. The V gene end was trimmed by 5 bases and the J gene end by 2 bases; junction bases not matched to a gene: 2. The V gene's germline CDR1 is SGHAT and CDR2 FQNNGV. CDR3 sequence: CASSIRGPGNTIYF. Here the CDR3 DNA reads TGTGCCAGCAGCATCAGGGGGCCTGGAAACACCATATATTTT.

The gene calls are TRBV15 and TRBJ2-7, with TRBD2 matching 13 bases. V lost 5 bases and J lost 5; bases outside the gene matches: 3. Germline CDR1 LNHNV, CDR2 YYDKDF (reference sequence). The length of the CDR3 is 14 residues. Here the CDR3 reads CATSRTSGSNEQYF. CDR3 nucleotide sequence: TGTGCCACCAGCCGGACTAGCGGGAGCAACGAGCAGTACTTC.

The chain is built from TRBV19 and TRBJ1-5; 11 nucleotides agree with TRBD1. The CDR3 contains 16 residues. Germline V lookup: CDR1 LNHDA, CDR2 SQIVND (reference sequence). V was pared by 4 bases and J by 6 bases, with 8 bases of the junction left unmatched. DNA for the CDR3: TGTGCCAGTAGTAAAGGACAGGGGGCGCGAGTTCAGCCCCAGCATTTT. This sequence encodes CASSKGQGARVQPQHF.

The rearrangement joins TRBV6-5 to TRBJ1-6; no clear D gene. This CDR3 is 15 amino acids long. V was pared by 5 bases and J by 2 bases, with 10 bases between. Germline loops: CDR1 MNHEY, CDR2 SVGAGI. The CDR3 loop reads CASSPGQTYNSPLHF. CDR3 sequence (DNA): TGTGCCAGCAGTCCTGGGCAGACCTATAATTCACCCCTCCACTTT.

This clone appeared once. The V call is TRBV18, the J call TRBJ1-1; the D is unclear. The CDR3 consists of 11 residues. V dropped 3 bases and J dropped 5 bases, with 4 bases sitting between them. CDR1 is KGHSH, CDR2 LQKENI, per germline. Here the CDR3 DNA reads TGTGCCAGCTCACCTAAAACTGAAGCTTTCTTT. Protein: CASSPKTEAFF.

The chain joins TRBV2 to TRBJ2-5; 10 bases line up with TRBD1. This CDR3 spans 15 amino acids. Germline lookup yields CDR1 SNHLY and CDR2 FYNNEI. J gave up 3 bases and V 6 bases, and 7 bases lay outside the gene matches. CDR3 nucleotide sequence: TGTGCCAGCAGCGATTCCGGGACAGGGGAAGAGACCCAGTACTTC. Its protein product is CASSDSGTGEETQYF.

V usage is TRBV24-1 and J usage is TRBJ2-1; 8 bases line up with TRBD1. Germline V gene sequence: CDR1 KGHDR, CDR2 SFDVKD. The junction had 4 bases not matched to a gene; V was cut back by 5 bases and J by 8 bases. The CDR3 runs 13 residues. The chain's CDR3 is CATSGQGWDEQFF. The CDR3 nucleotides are TGTGCCACCAGTGGACAGGGGTGGGATGAGCAGTTCTTC.

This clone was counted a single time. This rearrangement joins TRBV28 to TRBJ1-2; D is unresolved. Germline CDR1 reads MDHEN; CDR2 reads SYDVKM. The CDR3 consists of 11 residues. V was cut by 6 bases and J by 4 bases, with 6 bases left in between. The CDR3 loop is CASSLRYGYTF. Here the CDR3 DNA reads TGTGCCAGCAGCCTCCGCTATGGCTACACCTTC.

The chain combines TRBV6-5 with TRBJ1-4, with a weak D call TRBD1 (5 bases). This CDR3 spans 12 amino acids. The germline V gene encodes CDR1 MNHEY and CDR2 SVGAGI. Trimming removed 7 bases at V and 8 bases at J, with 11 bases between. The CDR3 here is CASTRSGEKLFF. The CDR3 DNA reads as TGTGCCAGCACCCGGTCAGGGGAAAAACTGTTTTTT.

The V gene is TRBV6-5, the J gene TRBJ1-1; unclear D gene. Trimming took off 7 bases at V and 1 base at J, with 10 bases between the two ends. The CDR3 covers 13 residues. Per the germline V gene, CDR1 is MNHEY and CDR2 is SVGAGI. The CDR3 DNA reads TGTGCCAGCAAGAACCGGGGGAACACTGAAGCTTTCTTT. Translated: CASKNRGNTEAFF.

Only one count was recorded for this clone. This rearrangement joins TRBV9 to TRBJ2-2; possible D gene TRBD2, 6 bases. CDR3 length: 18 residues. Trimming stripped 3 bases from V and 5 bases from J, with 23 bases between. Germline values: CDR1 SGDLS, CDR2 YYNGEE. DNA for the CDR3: TGTGCCAGCAGCGCCCTACTAGGAGGAGGGAAGAAGACCGGGGAGCTGTTTTTT. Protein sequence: CASSALLGGGKKTGELFF.

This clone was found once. This chain's CDR3 is CASSYTTGFSSYEQYF. In nucleotides, the CDR3 is TGTGCCAGCAGTTACACAACGGGATTTTCCTCCTACGAGCAGTACTTC. This chain uses TRBV6-6 with TRBJ2-7, with D possibly being TRBD2 (5 bases). Germline V CDR1 and CDR2: MNHNY, SVGAGI (reference sequence). The CDR3 runs to 16 residues. Trimming took off 2 bases at V and 0 bases at J, with 14 bases between the two ends.

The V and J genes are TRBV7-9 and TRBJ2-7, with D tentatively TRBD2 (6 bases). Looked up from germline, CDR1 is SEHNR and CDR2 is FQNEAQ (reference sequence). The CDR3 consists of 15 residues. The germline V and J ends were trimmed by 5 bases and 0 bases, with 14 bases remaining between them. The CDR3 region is CASSQGGRSSYEQYF. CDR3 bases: TGTGCCAGCAGCCAGGGTGGGAGGAGCTCCTACGAGCAGTACTTC.

CDR3 loop: CASSLMLGLGAGELFF. The CDR3 DNA reads TGTGCCAGCAGCTTAATGCTGGGCCTAGGGGCGGGGGAGCTGTTTTTT. J is TRBJ2-2 and V is TRBV7-3; D may be TRBD1 (5 bases). The germline V gene encodes CDR1 SGHTA and CDR2 FQGTGA. Trimming stripped 1 base from V and 8 bases from J, with 17 bases between. The CDR3 totals 16 residues.

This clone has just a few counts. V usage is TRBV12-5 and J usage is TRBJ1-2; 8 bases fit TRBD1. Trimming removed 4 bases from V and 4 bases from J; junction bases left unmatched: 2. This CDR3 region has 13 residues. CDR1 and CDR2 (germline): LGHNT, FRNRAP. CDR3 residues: CASGSDRGYGYTF. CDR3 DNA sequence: TGTGCTAGTGGTTCTGACAGGGGCTATGGCTACACCTTC.

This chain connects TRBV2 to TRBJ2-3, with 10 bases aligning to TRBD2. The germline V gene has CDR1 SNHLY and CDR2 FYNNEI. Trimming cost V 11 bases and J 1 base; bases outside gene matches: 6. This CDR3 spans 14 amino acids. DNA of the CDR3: TGTGCCGATCGGCTAGCGGGGGGCACAGATACGCAGTATTTT. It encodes CADRLAGGTDTQYF.

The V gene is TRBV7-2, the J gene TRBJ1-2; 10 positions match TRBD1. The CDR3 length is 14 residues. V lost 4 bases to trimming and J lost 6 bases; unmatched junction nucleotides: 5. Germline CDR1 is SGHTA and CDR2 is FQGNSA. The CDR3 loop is CASSWGQGIDGYTF. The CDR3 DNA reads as TGTGCCAGCAGCTGGGGACAGGGGATCGATGGCTACACCTTC. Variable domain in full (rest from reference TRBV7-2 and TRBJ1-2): GAGVSQSPSNKVTEKGKDVELRCDPISGHTALYWYRQSLGQGLEFLIYFQGNSAPDKSGLPSDRFSAERTGGSVSTLTIQRTQQEDSAVYLCASSWGQGIDGYTFGSGTRLTVV.

The CDR3 is CASSKGGGEMGNEQFF. The DNA of the CDR3 is TGTGCCAGCAGCAAAGGAGGGGGGGAAATGGGCAATGAGCAGTTCTTC. J is TRBJ2-1 and V is TRBV21-1; the DNA was not compared with TRBD2, the D call given in the table. TRBV21-1 is annotated as a pseudogene. CDR3 length equals 16 residues.

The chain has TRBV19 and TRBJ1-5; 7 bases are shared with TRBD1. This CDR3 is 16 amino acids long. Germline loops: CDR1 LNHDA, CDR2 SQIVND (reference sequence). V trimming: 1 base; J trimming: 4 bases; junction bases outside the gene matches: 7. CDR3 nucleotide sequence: TGTGCCAGTAGTATAGGGGGACAGAGGGCAAATCAGCCCCAGCATTTT. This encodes CASSIGGQRANQPQHF.

The CDR3 loop reads CASSERQTLNEKLFF. Here the CDR3 DNA reads TGTGCCAGCAGTGAACGGCAGACTCTTAATGAAAAACTGTTTTTT. This sequence joins TRBV2 and TRBJ1-4; D gene uncertain. Germline loops: CDR1 SNHLY, CDR2 FYNNEI. The CDR3 covers 15 residues. Trimming shortened V by 2 bases and J by 4 bases, and 11 bases separated the two germline ends.